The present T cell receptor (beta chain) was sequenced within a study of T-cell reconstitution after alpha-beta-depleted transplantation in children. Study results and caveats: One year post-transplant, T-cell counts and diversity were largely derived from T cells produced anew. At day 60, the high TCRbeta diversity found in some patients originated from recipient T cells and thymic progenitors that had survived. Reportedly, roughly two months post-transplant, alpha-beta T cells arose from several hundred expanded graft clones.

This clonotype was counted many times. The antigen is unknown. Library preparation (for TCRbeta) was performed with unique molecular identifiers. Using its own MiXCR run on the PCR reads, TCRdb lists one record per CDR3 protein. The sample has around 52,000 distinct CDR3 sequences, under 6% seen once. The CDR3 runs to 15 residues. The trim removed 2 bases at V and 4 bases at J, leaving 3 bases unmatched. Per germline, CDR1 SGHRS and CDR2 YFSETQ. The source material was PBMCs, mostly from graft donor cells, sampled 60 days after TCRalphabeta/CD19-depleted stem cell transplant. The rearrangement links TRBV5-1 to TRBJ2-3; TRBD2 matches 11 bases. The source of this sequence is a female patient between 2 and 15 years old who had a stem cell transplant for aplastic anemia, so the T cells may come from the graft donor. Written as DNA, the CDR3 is TGCGCCAGCAGCTTAACTAGCGGGAGCGCAGATACGCAGTATTTT. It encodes CASSLTSGSADTQYF.